These T cell receptor beta chains were read from a single sample in a study of blood T cell repertoires in COVID-19. Generated by immunoSEQ multiplex PCR, the TCRdb table keeps only in-frame clones and is missing some. The sample records tens of thousands of clones, 60% to 75% being singletons. The specimen was peripheral blood. Receptor source: a man in his fifties or sixties with active or convalescent COVID-19. The CDR3 runs from the conserved cysteine through the conserved F or W. Each record gives: clone size, V gene, D gene, J gene, CDR3 DNA, CDR3 protein. D genes are given only for firm matches. The size of a clone is reported for some rows only, either as once, few or many, or as a class for expanded clones.

clone size: NA
V gene: TRBV7-8
D gene: NA
J gene: TRBJ1-1
CDR3 DNA: TGTGCCAGCAGCTTAGTCGGTGAAGCTTTCTTT
CDR3 protein: CASSLVGEAFF

clone size: NA
V gene: TRBV4-1
D gene: TRBD2
J gene: TRBJ2-1
CDR3 DNA: TGCGCCAGCAGCCAAGAACGTCTAGCGGGGGGTTTAGGCAATGAGCAGTTCTTC
CDR3 protein: CASSQERLAGGLGNEQFF

clone size: NA
V gene: TRBV5-5
D gene: NA
J gene: TRBJ2-3
CDR3 DNA: TGTGCCAGCAGCTGGGACTTGGGGGATACGCAGTATTTT
CDR3 protein: CASSWDLGDTQYF

clone size: NA
V gene: TRBV9
D gene: NA
J gene: TRBJ2-2
CDR3 DNA: TGTGCCAGCAGCGTAGCAGGGGTCACCGGGGAGCTGTTTTTT
CDR3 protein: CASSVAGVTGELFF

clone size: few
V gene: TRBV18
D gene: NA
J gene: TRBJ1-3
CDR3 DNA: TGTGCCAGCTCACCACTCGAGGCAACCCGGCAGCTCTCTGGAAACACCATATATTTT
CDR3 protein: CASSPLEATRQLSGNTIYF

clone size: NA
V gene: TRBV7-3
D gene: TRBD2
J gene: TRBJ2-3
CDR3 DNA: TGTGCCAGCAGCTTAACCCCGGGGGGGCTAAGTTATACGCAGTATTTT
CDR3 protein: CASSLTPGGLSYTQYF

clone size: NA
V gene: TRBV7-8
D gene: TRBD2
J gene: TRBJ2-2
CDR3 DNA: TGTGCCAGCAGCCGTCCACTAGCGGGGGCGGACACCGGGGAGCTGTTTTTT
CDR3 protein: CASSRPLAGADTGELFF

clone size: NA
V gene: TRBV30
D gene: NA
J gene: TRBJ2-5
CDR3 DNA: TGTGCCTGGAATTTGGCGGCTCAAGAGACCCAGTACTTC
CDR3 protein: CAWNLAAQETQYF

clone size: NA
V gene: TRBV7-8
D gene: TRBD1
J gene: TRBJ1-2
CDR3 DNA: TGTGCCAGCAGCCGCGGGACAGCGCTAGGCTATGGCTACACCTTC
CDR3 protein: CASSRGTALGYGYTF

clone size: NA
V gene: TRBV12-3/TRBV12-4
D gene: NA
J gene: TRBJ1-5
CDR3 DNA: TGTGCCACTGCGGGGGCGGGCAATCAGCCCCAGCATTTT
CDR3 protein: CATAGAGNQPQHF